The 31 T cell receptor beta chains listed next were all sequenced from one sample in a study of blood T cell repertoires in COVID-19. Sequencing used immunoSEQ multiplex PCR; TCRdb keeps in-frame clones, though not all of them. The sample holds 300,000 to 450,000 clones, around 87% seen once. Sequencing used peripheral blood. The receptors were sampled from a human donor in a cohort sampled during active COVID-19.

Points on this clone: Relative to the germline gene, one junction end is altered; a read error may explain this. The chain employs TRBV12-3 or TRBV12-4 and TRBJ2-1, with 11 positions matching TRBD2. This CDR3 has 13 amino acids. CDR3 residues: CASSLAGGSEQFF. CDR3 DNA sequence: TGTGCCAGCAGTCTAGCGGGGGGTAGTGAGCAGTTCTTC.

This chain connects TRBV18 to TRBJ2-1; 7 bases line up with TRBD2. The CDR3 is 16 amino acids. Per the germline V gene, CDR1 is KGHSH and CDR2 is LQKENI. After removal of 1 base from V and 1 base from J, the junction contained 4 bases not matched to a gene. The CDR3 nucleotides are TGTGCCAGCTCACCACTAGCGGGCCTATCCTACAATGAGCAGTTCTTC. This translates into CASSPLAGLSYNEQFF.

This rearrangement joins TRBV25-1 to TRBJ2-7; 10 nucleotides match TRBD2. After removal of 4 bases from V and 6 bases from J, the junction contained 6 bases not matched to a gene. CDR3 length equals 14 residues. Germline V gene lookup returns CDR1 MGHDK and CDR2 SYGVNS. The CDR3 is CASSVTSGAPEQYF. CDR3 coding DNA: TGTGCCAGCAGTGTTACTAGCGGGGCCCCCGAGCAGTACTTC.

The gene calls are TRBV4-2 and TRBJ2-7; D gene ambiguous. CDR1 and CDR2 from the germline V gene are LGHNA and YNFKEQ. CDR3 length: 15 residues. Trimming removed 4 bases from V and 6 bases from J, with 19 bases in between. This CDR3 is CASSPLAVLYSEQYF. In DNA form, the CDR3 reads TGTGCCAGCAGCCCGCTCGCGGTCCTCTACTCCGAGCAGTACTTC.

The CDR3 region is CASSQNDMGLAGGDQYF. The CDR3 DNA reads as TGCGCCAGCAGCCAAAATGATATGGGACTAGCGGGGGGAGATCAGTATTTT. The chain is built from TRBV4-1 and TRBJ2-3; TRBD2 aligns across 15 bases. The CDR3 totals 17 residues. CDR1 MGHRA and CDR2 YSYEKL come from the germline V gene. V was pared by 2 bases and J by 12 bases, with 12 bases of the junction left unmatched.

The rearrangement joins TRBV2 to TRBJ2-3, with D perhaps matching TRBD2 (7 bases). This CDR3 region has 13 residues. Germline V gene sequence: CDR1 SNHLY, CDR2 FYNNEI. V dropped 10 bases and J dropped 1 base, with 12 bases sitting between them. CDR3 bases: TGTGCCACGCGGGGGCCTCGCACAGATACGCAGTATTTT. This gives the protein CATRGPRTDTQYF.

The gene calls are TRBV5-6 and TRBJ2-7, with D perhaps TRBD2 (6 bases). Trimming cost V 4 bases and J 3 bases, with 17 bases left between them. In germline, CDR1 is SGHDT, CDR2 YYEEEE. This CDR3 is built from 15 residues. The CDR3 is CASSPRGYSNYEQYF. In DNA, the CDR3 is TGTGCCAGCAGCCCACGGGGGTATTCGAACTACGAGCAGTACTTC. Combining the CDR3 with reference TRBV5-6 and TRBJ2-7 gives the whole variable domain DAGVTQSPTHLIKTRGQQVTLRCSPKSGHDTVSWYQQALGQGPQFIFQYYEEEERQRGNFPDRFSGHQFPNYSSELNVNALLLGDSALYLCASSPRGYSNYEQYFGPGTRLTVT.

The chain recombines TRBV11-3 with TRBJ2-7; D is perhaps TRBD2 (6 bases). Trimming took off 1 base at V and 5 bases at J, with 9 bases between the two ends. Per the germline V gene, CDR1 is SGHNT and CDR2 is YENEEA. This CDR3 has 13 residues. The CDR3: CASSLGPGDEQYF. The CDR3 DNA reads as TGTGCCAGCAGCTTAGGACCGGGGGACGAGCAGTACTTC.

The chain links TRBV5-1 to TRBJ1-1, with 8 bases lining up with TRBD1. With V trimmed by 4 bases and J by 7 bases, 6 bases remained unmatched. The germline gives CDR1 SGHRS, CDR2 YFSETQ. This CDR3 has 13 amino acids. The CDR3, as DNA: TGCGCCAGCAGCCTGACAGGGGCGGATGAAGCTTTCTTT. Translated: CASSLTGADEAFF.

The chain carries TRBV3-1 (or the pseudogene TRBV3-2) and TRBJ2-7; 9 nucleotides line up with TRBD1. With 4 bases clipped from V and 3 bases from J, the junction kept 13 bases outside the gene matches. Germline V gives CDR1 LGHDT, CDR2 YNNKEL (reference sequence). The CDR3 has 17 residues. The CDR3 spells CASSRGTGTIGDYEQYF. The CDR3 nucleotides read TGTGCCAGCAGCCGCGGGACAGGGACTATTGGGGACTACGAGCAGTACTTC.

The gene calls are TRBV6-5 and TRBJ2-1, with TRBD2 identical over 12 bases. V lost 6 bases and J lost 6; bases outside the gene matches: 3. Looked up from germline, CDR1 is MNHEY and CDR2 is SVGAGI. This CDR3 is 14 amino acids long. The CDR3 spells CASRRTSGANEQFF. CDR3 in DNA: TGTGCCAGCAGGCGGACTAGCGGGGCCAATGAGCAGTTCTTC.

The V gene is TRBV5-6, the J gene TRBJ2-3; tentatively, D is TRBD1 (7 bases). Trimming pared 4 bases from V and 6 bases from J, leaving 18 bases between. Germline lookup yields CDR1 SGHDT and CDR2 YYEEEE. CDR3 length equals 15 residues. The DNA of the CDR3 is TGTGCCAGCAGCCCGATCGGAGGGGGCATCGATACGCAGTATTTT. Its protein is CASSPIGGGIDTQYF.

The DNA for the CDR3 is TGTGCCAGCAGCCTTCTCCGTTTGGGGGGACGCACTGAAGCTTTCTTT. Translated: CASSLLRLGGRTEAFF. The chain combines TRBV3-1 (or the pseudogene TRBV3-2) with TRBJ1-1; D may be TRBD1 (5 bases). Germline-derived CDR1 and CDR2 are LGHDT and YNNKEL (reference sequence). The CDR3 has 16 residues. Trimming removed 4 bases from V and 4 bases from J, with 19 bases in between.

V gene TRBV5-6 combines with J gene TRBJ2-7, with 7 bases aligning to TRBD1. Germline V gene data show CDR1 as SGHDT and CDR2 as YYEEEE. This CDR3 is built from 14 residues. Trimming took 4 bases from V and 2 from J; bases not matched to a gene: 6. Written as DNA, the CDR3 is TGTGCCAGCAGCATAGACAGGGAAGCCTACGAGCAGTACTTC. It yields the protein CASSIDREAYEQYF.

The chain uses TRBV2 and TRBJ2-1; TRBD2 is a possible D gene (5 bases). Germline V lookup: CDR1 SNHLY, CDR2 FYNNEI. Trimming shortened V by 3 bases and J by 4 bases, and 13 bases separated the two germline ends. This CDR3 spans 15 amino acids. CDR3 nucleotide sequence: TGTGCCAGCAGTGATGTTGGCGGGTATTACAATGAGCAGTTCTTC. Translating gives CASSDVGGYYNEQFF.

The J gene is TRBJ2-7, the V gene TRBV7-2; 8 bases align to TRBD2. CDR3 length: 15 amino acids. Germline lookup yields CDR1 SGHTA and CDR2 FQGNSA. The junction had 7 bases not matched to a gene; V was cut back by 2 bases and J by 4 bases. CDR3 protein: CASSLLREGRYEQYF. The CDR3 nucleotides are TGTGCCAGCAGCTTATTACGGGAGGGCCGTTACGAGCAGTACTTC.

The chain employs TRBV7-9 and TRBJ2-1, with a possible D match to TRBD2 (7 bases). There are 17 residues in the CDR3. Between the trimmed V and J ends, which lost 5 bases and 9 bases, there was a span of 26 bases. Germline loops: CDR1 SEHNR, CDR2 FQNEAQ (reference sequence). The CDR3 protein is CASSPRGGEDRAGEQFF. The CDR3 DNA reads TGTGCCAGCAGCCCAAGGGGGGGGGAAGATCGGGCCGGTGAGCAGTTCTTC. The whole variable domain, filled in from reference TRBV7-9 and TRBJ2-1, reads DTGVSQNPRHKITKRGQNVTFRCDPISEHNRLYWYRQTLGQGPEFLTYFQNEAQLEKSRLLSDRFSAERPKGSFSTLEIQRTEQGDSAMYLCASSPRGGEDRAGEQFFGPGTRLTVL.

The genes are TRBV6-5 and TRBJ2-1; the D is unclear. The CDR3 runs to 14 residues. Germline V CDR1 and CDR2: MNHEY, SVGAGI. V was cut by 0 bases and J by 8 bases, with 11 bases left in between. Written as DNA, the CDR3 is TGTGCCAGCAGTTACTCGGCTGTTGAAGATGAGCAGTTCTTC. It specifies CASSYSAVEDEQFF.

This clone came up once. The chain is built from TRBV29-1 and TRBJ2-7, with TRBD1 as a possible D gene (6 bases). The CDR3 is 14 residues long. Between the trimmed V and J ends, which lost 4 bases and 2 bases, there was a span of 15 bases. The germline V gene has CDR1 SQVTM and CDR2 ANQGSEA. In DNA, the CDR3 is TGCAGCGTTGGAGGGCAGGGGTCCACCTACGAGCAGTACTTC. Translation: CSVGGQGSTYEQYF.

The J gene is TRBJ2-5, the V gene TRBV29-1; maybe TRBD1 (6 bases). This CDR3 contains 13 residues. Germline CDR1 SQVTM, CDR2 ANQGSEA. The CDR3 DNA reads as TGCAGTTACTCCACAGGGAATCAGGAGACCCAGTACTTC. Protein sequence: CSYSTGNQETQYF.

This chain uses TRBV28 with TRBJ1-3; D uncertain. Between the trimmed V and J ends, which lost 1 base and 0 bases, there was a span of 4 bases. This CDR3 has 14 amino acids. Germline-derived CDR1 and CDR2 are MDHEN and SYDVKM. The CDR3: CASSLSGSGNTIYF. CDR3 nucleotides: TGTGCCAGCAGTTTATCCGGCTCTGGAAACACCATATATTTT.

This clone was seen only a few times. The V gene is TRBV2, the J gene TRBJ2-2; the match to TRBD2 covers 11 bases. The V gene end was trimmed by 7 bases and the J gene end by 0 bases; junction bases not matched to a gene: 7. The germline V gene encodes CDR1 SNHLY and CDR2 FYNNEI. The CDR3 covers 17 residues. CDR3 DNA sequence: TGTGCCAGCAAAACTAGCGGGAGCCATCCGAACACCGGGGAGCTGTTTTTT. The encoded protein is CASKTSGSHPNTGELFF. Combining the CDR3 with reference TRBV2 and TRBJ2-2 gives the whole variable domain EPEVTQTPSHQVTQMGQEVILRCVPISNHLYFYWYRQILGQKVEFLVSFYNNEISEKSEIFDDQFSVERPDGSNFTLKIRSTKLEDSAMYFCASKTSGSHPNTGELFFGEGSRLTVL.

The chain employs TRBV10-3 and TRBJ2-1; weak D call: TRBD1 (6 bases). The V and J ends lost 2 bases and 5 bases respectively, with 13 bases between them. CDR3 length: 15 residues. CDR1 and CDR2 (germline): ENHRY, SYGVKD. As DNA, the CDR3 is TGTGCCATCAGTGAGGCCAGGGGTGGGGACAATGAGCAGTTCTTC. Protein sequence: CAISEARGGDNEQFF.

As concerns this clone: One junction end disagrees with the germline gene, perhaps due to a read error. V is TRBV3-1 (or the pseudogene TRBV3-2) and J is TRBJ2-7; 14 bases are shared with TRBD2. The CDR3 consists of 17 residues. Per the germline V gene, CDR1 is LGHDT and CDR2 is YNNKEL (reference sequence). The CDR3 spells CASSHQGSGLAGGGTDF. The DNA of the CDR3 is TGTGCCAGCAGCCACCAAGGGAGCGGACTAGCGGGAGGTGGGACGGACTTC.

V usage is TRBV28 and J usage is TRBJ1-1, with D unclear. CDR1 is MDHEN, CDR2 SYDVKM, per germline. The V end was cut by 1 base, the J end by 0 bases, with 9 bases between. This CDR3 region has 15 residues. CDR3 residues: CASSLSVVMNTEAFF. The CDR3 nucleotides are TGTGCCAGCAGTTTATCGGTAGTGATGAACACTGAAGCTTTCTTT.

A few counts support this clone. V is TRBV2 and J is TRBJ2-1; a possible D gene is TRBD2 (6 bases). The germline V gene encodes CDR1 SNHLY and CDR2 FYNNEI. V lost 3 bases and J 10 bases, leaving 19 bases between the germline ends. CDR3 length equals 15 residues. CDR3 nucleotides: TGTGCCAGCAGTGAGACGGGCGGGGTCTCAGTAGAGCAGTTCTTC. Its protein is CASSETGGVSVEQFF.

The chain recombines TRBV5-4 with TRBJ2-7; 8 bases agree with TRBD2. The ends lost 4 bases at V and 6 bases at J; junction bases unmatched: 15. Germline V gives CDR1 SGHNT, CDR2 YYREEE (reference sequence). The length of the CDR3 is 16 residues. CDR3 DNA: TGTGCCAGCAGCGTGCAGTTGGGACTAGAGTTAGGCGAGCAGTACTTC. Protein sequence: CASSVQLGLELGEQYF. Filled out from reference TRBV5-4 and TRBJ2-7, the complete variable domain reads ETGVTQSPTHLIKTRGQQVTLRCSSQSGHNTVSWYQQALGQGPQFIFQYYREEENGRGNFPPRFSGLQFPNYSSELNVNALELDDSALYLCASSVQLGLELGEQYFGPGTRLTVT.

V gene TRBV6-6 combines with J gene TRBJ1-1; tentative D call: TRBD1 (5 bases). This CDR3 comprises 13 residues. Germline V gives CDR1 MNHNY, CDR2 SVGAGI (reference sequence). V lost 6 bases, J lost 1 base, and 9 bases lay in between. The CDR3 loop reads CASRQEGNTEAFF. The CDR3 DNA follows: TGTGCCAGCAGACAGGAGGGGAACACTGAAGCTTTCTTT.

The chain couples TRBV5-1 to TRBJ2-3, with 9 bases that match TRBD1. The V gene end was trimmed by 4 bases and the J gene end by 3 bases; junction bases not matched to a gene: 12. The CDR3 has 17 residues. Germline lookup yields CDR1 SGHRS and CDR2 YFSETQ. The CDR3 DNA is TGCGCCAGCAGCCAAGGAACGGGAGGACAGGGGACAGATACGCAGTATTTT. It codes for CASSQGTGGQGTDTQYF.

V gene TRBV19 combines with J gene TRBJ2-6, with D uncertain. V dropped 2 bases and J dropped 2 bases, with 4 bases sitting between them. CDR1 and CDR2 from the germline V gene are LNHDA and SQIVND (reference sequence). The CDR3 contains 14 residues. CDR3 sequence reads: CASSISAGANVLTF. CDR3 DNA: TGTGCCAGTAGTATATCAGCTGGGGCCAACGTCCTGACTTTC.

This clone was recorded a few times. The chain has TRBV18 and TRBJ1-2; 7 bases agree with TRBD1. CDR1 and CDR2 from the germline V gene are KGHSH and LQKENI. The CDR3 is 14 amino acids. The V and J ends lost 3 bases and 5 bases, in that order; junction bases with no gene match: 6. DNA for the CDR3: TGTGCCAGCTCACCTCAAGGGGGCGGTTATGGCTACACCTTC. It translates to CASSPQGGGYGYTF.